A selection of T cell receptor beta chains follows, all from one sample in a study of cytomegalovirus exposure and HLA in healthy donors. Sequenced by immunoSEQ multiplex PCR; TCRdb stores in-frame clones only, minus some. The sample holds fewer than 200,000 clones, about 70% seen once. The sequenced sample consisted of PBMCs. The origin of the receptors is a woman between 18 and 30 years old in good health and CMV-seropositive. Both conserved end residues are part of each CDR3. D genes are given only for firm matches. The listing skips clone size in some rows; elsewhere it reads once, few, many or a size class.

j_call | v_call | clone_size | d_call | cdr3_aa | cdr3_nt
TRBJ1-1 | TRBV7-9 | NA | NA | CASSRTDSPEAFF | TGTGCCAGCAGCCGGACGGACAGCCCTGAAGCTTTCTTT
TRBJ1-6 | TRBV7-9 | NA | TRBD1 | CASSPGTGDNSPLHF | TGTGCCAGCAGCCCAGGGACAGGGGACAATTCACCCCTCCACTTT
TRBJ2-2 | TRBV2 | once | TRBD1 | CASSEGTETGRSGELFF | TGTGCCAGCAGTGAAGGTACGGAGACAGGGCGGAGCGGGGAGCTGTTTTTT
TRBJ2-7 | TRBV9 | NA | TRBD2 | CASSVASGPSYEQYF | TGTGCCAGCAGCGTAGCTAGCGGACCCTCCTACGAGCAGTACTTC
TRBJ1-2 | TRBV5-5 | NA | NA | CASSHVPEGYGYTF | TGTGCCAGCAGCCACGTCCCGGAGGGGTATGGCTACACCTTC
TRBJ2-6 | TRBV28 | NA | NA | CASSLFPVVGANVLTF | TGTGCCAGCAGCTTATTTCCTGTTGTTGGGGCCAACGTCCTGACTTTC
TRBJ2-3 | TRBV19 | once | NA | CASSRLNTDTQYF | TGTGCCAGTAGTCGCCTAAACACAGATACGCAGTATTTT
TRBJ1-4 | TRBV4-3 | NA | NA | CASSQGVRGPTNEKLFF | TGCGCCAGCAGCCAAGGAGTCAGGGGACCGACTAATGAAAAACTGTTTTTT
TRBJ2-7 | TRBV2 | once | NA | CASSERRGFNYEQYF | TGTGCCAGCAGTGAACGTAGGGGGTTCAACTACGAGCAGTACTTC
TRBJ1-2 | TRBV10-2 | NA | NA | CASSAVVAGWNGYTF | TGCGCCAGCAGTGCGGTCGTGGCAGGGTGGAATGGCTACACCTTC
TRBJ1-1 | TRBV28 | NA | NA | CASTLQRAMNTEAFF | TGTGCCAGCACCTTACAGAGGGCCATGAACACTGAAGCTTTCTTT
TRBJ2-7 | TRBV7-6 | few | TRBD2 | CASSLASGGAGEQYF | TGTGCCAGCAGCTTAGCGTCCGGGGGGGCCGGCGAGCAGTACTTC
TRBJ2-3 | TRBV5-1 | NA | NA | CASSLKLSGAGIRTSTDTQYF | TGCGCCAGCAGCTTGAAATTAAGCGGAGCAGGAATAAGAACTAGCACAGATACGCAGTATTTT
TRBJ2-3 | TRBV6-5 | NA | NA | CASSYGVTDTQYF | TGTGCCAGCAGTTATGGAGTAACAGATACGCAGTATTTT
TRBJ1-1 | TRBV7-2 | NA | NA | CASSHDRYGTEAFF | TGTGCCAGCAGCCACGACAGATATGGCACTGAAGCTTTCTTT
TRBJ2-7 | TRBV19 | few | NA | CASSISGRQDEQYF | TGTGCCAGTAGTATATCAGGCCGACAGGACGAGCAGTACTTC
TRBJ2-2 | TRBV30 | NA | NA | CAWHLTGPNTGELFF | TGTGCCTGGCACTTGACAGGCCCGAACACCGGGGAGCTGTTTTTT
TRBJ2-3 | TRBV7-3 | NA | TRBD2 | CASSRSGLGADTQYF | TGTGCCAGCAGCAGATCCGGACTAGGAGCAGATACGCAGTATTTT
TRBJ2-3 | TRBV9 | NA | NA | CASSVSPGTFTDTQYF | TGTGCCAGCAGCGTGAGTCCCGGGACTTTCACAGATACGCAGTATTTT
TRBJ2-5 | TRBV2 | few | TRBD1 | CASTRQGVLETQYF | TGTGCCAGCACCCGCCAGGGGGTACTAGAGACCCAGTACTTC
TRBJ1-2 | TRBV6-6 | NA | TRBD1 | CASSYSSTTGNGYTF | TGTGCCAGCAGTTACTCATCTACGACAGGGAATGGCTACACCTTC
TRBJ2-7 | TRBV6-6 | few | NA | CASSTSGFTDEQYF | TGTGCCAGCAGCACCTCGGGTTTTACCGACGAGCAGTACTTC
TRBJ2-3 | TRBV6-1 | NA | TRBD1 | CATRQGLGWTDTQYF | TGTGCCACCCGACAGGGATTGGGGTGGACAGATACGCAGTATTTT
TRBJ1-1 | TRBV27 | NA | NA | CASSLKLNTEAFF | TGTGCCAGCAGTTTAAAGCTGAACACTGAAGCTTTCTTT
TRBJ1-4 | TRBV7-6 | NA | NA | CVWGGNEKLFF | TGTGTCTGGGGGGGAAATGAAAAACTGTTTTTT
TRBJ1-4 | TRBV2 | NA | NA | CASKGGTNEKLFF | TGTGCCAGCAAAGGAGGCACTAATGAAAAACTGTTTTTT
TRBJ2-1 | TRBV4-2 | few | TRBD2 | CASSEGGGRGGNEQFF | TGTGCCAGCAGCGAAGGCGGGGGGCGGGGGGGCAATGAGCAGTTCTTC
TRBJ1-6 | TRBV4-3 | NA | NA | CASSQGGQRSSYNSPLHF | TGCGCCAGCAGCCAAGGAGGACAGCGGAGCTCCTATAATTCACCCCTCCACTTT
TRBJ1-5 | TRBV6-1 | NA | NA | CASRHQGGSRQPQHF | TGTGCCAGCAGACATCAAGGCGGGTCAAGGCAGCCCCAGCATTTT
TRBJ1-1 | TRBV18 | NA | TRBD1 | CASSPGLAGGTTEAFF | TGTGCCAGCTCACCAGGTTTGGCAGGGGGTACAACTGAAGCTTTCTTT
TRBJ2-7 | TRBV19 | NA | NA | CASSWTARGSYEQYF | TGTGCCAGTAGTTGGACAGCCCGGGGATCCTACGAGCAGTACTTC
TRBJ2-5 | TRBV2 | NA | TRBD1 | CASRGQGIVLETQYF | TGTGCCAGCAGGGGACAGGGGATTGTGTTGGAGACCCAGTACTTC
TRBJ2-3 | TRBV7-3 | NA | NA | CASSSLPRLASDTQYF | TGTGCCAGCAGCTCCCTCCCGCGGCTAGCTTCAGATACGCAGTATTTT
TRBJ2-7 | TRBV5-6 | NA | NA | CASSLMGSEQYF | TGTGCCAGCAGCTTGATGGGGAGCGAGCAGTACTTC
TRBJ2-7 | TRBV10-3 | NA | TRBD1 | CAISGQGAYEQYF | TGTGCCATCAGTGGACAGGGTGCCTACGAGCAGTACTTC
TRBJ1-2 | TRBV4-1 | NA | NA | CASSQEGRGRNYGYTF | TGCGCCAGCAGCCAAGAGGGGCGGGGTCGCAACTATGGCTACACCTTC
TRBJ2-3 | TRBV29-1 | few | NA | CSVAPGVTDTQYF | TGCAGCGTTGCGCCGGGAGTCACAGATACGCAGTATTTT
TRBJ2-1 | TRBV28 | few | NA | CASMRHVGGEQFF | TGTGCCAGCATGAGACACGTGGGGGGTGAGCAGTTCTTC
TRBJ1-5 | TRBV7-9 | NA | TRBD1 | CASSSQGDQPQHF | TGTGCCAGCAGCTCTCAGGGGGATCAGCCCCAGCATTTT
TRBJ2-1 | TRBV11-3 | NA | TRBD2 | CASSLRSGGSSYNEQFF | TGTGCCAGCAGTCTGCGGAGCGGGGGGTCTTCCTACAATGAGCAGTTCTTC
TRBJ1-5 | TRBV19 | NA | NA | CASSKSDFRAVYSNQPQHF | TGTGCCAGTAGTAAATCGGACTTTCGTGCGGTGTATAGCAATCAGCCCCAGCATTTT
TRBJ2-5 | TRBV6-5 | NA | TRBD1 | CASSSPLGTALRTQYF | TGTGCCAGCAGTTCCCCCCTAGGGACAGCGCTTAGGACCCAGTACTTC
TRBJ1-5 | TRBV7-9 | NA | NA | CASSLEGGGQPQHF | TGTGCCAGCAGCTTAGAGGGGGGGGGTCAGCCCCAGCATTTT
TRBJ2-3 | TRBV11-2 | NA | NA | CASSQSTDTQYF | TGTGCCAGCAGCCAAAGCACAGATACGCAGTATTTT